The source of this T cell receptor beta chain is a study of CD8 T cells in ankylosing spondylitis. The study, taken as a whole, reports: There were earlier reports of some motif variants in reactive arthritis synovial fluid and blood. In ankylosing spondylitis blood, a motif of seven or eight highly homologous TCR beta variants appeared characteristic. CD8+ disease-linked clones were present at relatively low frequencies in blood. The study looked at matched synovial fluid samples from ankylosing spondylitis patients. Disease-linked clones were reported to be significantly enriched there.

This clonotype was counted ten times or more. The antigen remains unidentified. CDR1 is SGDLS and CDR2 is YYNGEE in the germline V gene. CDR3 length equals 14 residues. Trimming removed 1 base from V and 2 bases from J; junction bases left unmatched: 1. Quantitative 5'-RACE with molecular barcodes was used to make the TCR beta libraries. A single record per CDR3 protein comes from TCRdb applying MiXCR to the 5' RACE reads. The table records 500,000 to 650,000 distinct CDR3 sequences, about 5.2% of them present only once. Sample: blood, either unsorted or a sorted T cell fraction (not recorded which). V gene TRBV9 combines with J gene TRBJ1-1, with TRBD1 matching over 8 bases. The source is a male donor with ankylosing spondylitis. CDR3 in DNA: TGTGCCAGCAGCGTATCAGGGGGCAACACTGAAGCTTTCTTT. The encoded protein is CASSVSGGNTEAFF.